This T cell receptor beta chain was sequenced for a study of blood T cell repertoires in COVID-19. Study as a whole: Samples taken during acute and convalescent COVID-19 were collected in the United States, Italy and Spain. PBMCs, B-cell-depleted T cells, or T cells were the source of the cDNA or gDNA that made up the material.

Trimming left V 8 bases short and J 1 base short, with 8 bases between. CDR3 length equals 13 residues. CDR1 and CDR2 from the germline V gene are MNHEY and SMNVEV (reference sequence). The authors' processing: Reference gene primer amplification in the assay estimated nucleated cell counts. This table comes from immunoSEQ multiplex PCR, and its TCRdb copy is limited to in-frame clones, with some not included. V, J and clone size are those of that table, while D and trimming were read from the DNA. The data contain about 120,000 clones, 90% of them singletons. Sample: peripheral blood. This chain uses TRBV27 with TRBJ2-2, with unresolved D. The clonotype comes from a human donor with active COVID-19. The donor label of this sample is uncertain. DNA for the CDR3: TGTGCCAGCTTTAGGAGGAACACCGGGGAGCTGTTTTTT. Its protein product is CASFRRNTGELFF.